Each of the 21 T cell receptor beta chains below was sequenced from the same sample in a study of T cell responses to AZD1222 COVID-19 vaccine. Repertoires were generated with immunoSEQ multiplex PCR, while TCRdb's copy carries only in-frame clones and drops some. The top ten clones hold 4% to 5.5% of a sample with about 130,000 clones, 90% of them seen once. This specimen consisted of peripheral blood, obtained on day 0 of MenACWY control vaccination. The receptors here all came from an adult in good health.

The CDR3 here is CASSYGQGEKLFF. DNA of the CDR3: TGTGCCAGCTCCTACGGCCAAGGTGAAAAACTGTTTTTT. The chain links TRBV18 to TRBJ1-4; the D is unclear. This CDR3 has 13 amino acids. V lost 6 bases and J lost 7, with 12 bases in between. Germline CDR1 is KGHSH and CDR2 is LQKENI.

The chain recombines TRBV5-1 with TRBJ2-3; possible D gene TRBD2, 5 bases. V was pared by 2 bases and J by 4 bases, with 14 bases between. Germline lookup yields CDR1 SGHRS and CDR2 YFSETQ. This CDR3 has 15 amino acids. CDR3 residues: CASSFGGAVADTQYF. DNA for the CDR3: TGCGCCAGCAGCTTTGGAGGAGCGGTTGCAGATACGCAGTATTTT.

The chain couples TRBV5-4 to TRBJ1-4; no definite D call. The CDR3 runs 15 residues. CDR1 and CDR2 (germline): SGHNT, YYREEE (reference sequence). V dropped 3 bases and J dropped 2 bases, with 11 bases sitting between them. For the CDR3, the DNA is TGTGCCAGCAGCTGGTCCATGGGGACTAATGAAAAACTGTTTTTT. It translates to CASSWSMGTNEKLFF.

This chain uses TRBV7-9 with TRBJ2-2; maybe TRBD2 (6 bases). The CDR3 is 16 amino acids. CDR1 is SEHNR and CDR2 is FQNEAQ in the germline V gene (reference sequence). Trimming pared 5 bases from V and 3 bases from J, leaving 16 bases between. CDR3 loop: CASSDPGREYTGELFF. CDR3 coding DNA: TGTGCCAGCAGCGACCCGGGACGGGAGTACACCGGGGAGCTGTTTTTT.

The gene calls are TRBV5-1 and TRBJ1-3; D possibly corresponds to TRBD1 (5 bases). The germline gives CDR1 SGHRS, CDR2 YFSETQ. CDR3 size: 15 residues. Trimming stripped 2 bases from V and 0 bases from J, with 9 bases between. This CDR3 is CASSFGGSSGNTIYF. The DNA for the CDR3 is TGCGCCAGCAGCTTTGGGGGAAGCTCTGGAAACACCATATATTTT. The variable domain in full, with the rest retrieved from reference TRBV5-1 and TRBJ1-3, is KAGVTQTPRYLIKTRGQQVTLSCSPISGHRSVSWYQQTPGQGLQFLFEYFSETQRNKGNFPGRFSGRQFSNSRSEMNVSTLELGDSALYLCASSFGGSSGNTIYFGEGSWLTVV.

V is TRBV29-1 and J is TRBJ2-1; maybe TRBD1 (5 bases). The germline CDR1 and CDR2 sequences are SQVTM and ANQGSEA. V lost 3 bases and J lost 7, with 16 bases in between. The CDR3 length is 14 residues. The DNA of the CDR3 is TGCAGCGTTGAGGCGGCAGGGAATTTAAATGAGCAGTTCTTC. Amino acids: CSVEAAGNLNEQFF.

V usage is TRBV19 and J usage is TRBJ2-1; possible D gene TRBD2, 5 bases. Per the germline V gene, CDR1 is LNHDA and CDR2 is SQIVND (reference sequence). There are 16 residues in the CDR3. Trimming took off 6 bases at V and 2 bases at J, with 17 bases between the two ends. CDR3 region: CASSASRGRTYNEQFF. The CDR3 DNA reads TGTGCCAGTAGCGCCTCTCGAGGGAGAACCTACAATGAGCAGTTCTTC.

The chain combines TRBV6-5 with TRBJ2-7; D is possibly TRBD1 (5 bases). The length of the CDR3 is 13 residues. Germline assignment: CDR1 MNHEY and CDR2 SVGAGI. V lost 5 bases and J 0 bases, leaving 8 bases between the germline ends. CDR3 sequence: CASSNRSSYEQYF. The CDR3 DNA follows: TGTGCCAGCAGTAACAGGTCCTCCTACGAGCAGTACTTC.

This chain joins TRBV7-9 and TRBJ1-2; TRBD1 aligns across 9 bases. Trimming removed 5 bases from V and 4 bases from J; junction bases left unmatched: 14. This CDR3 is built from 17 residues. Germline V lookup: CDR1 SEHNR, CDR2 FQNEAQ (reference sequence). The CDR3 DNA reads as TGTGCCAGCAGCGACTTGGGCCCCGACAGGGGGACCTATGGCTACACCTTC. Residues: CASSDLGPDRGTYGYTF.

V usage is TRBV27 and J usage is TRBJ1-1; D is unclear. V lost 5 bases to trimming and J lost 2 bases, with 12 bases between them. Germline V gene sequence: CDR1 MNHEY, CDR2 SMNVEV (reference sequence). The CDR3 is made up of 14 amino acids. The CDR3 loop is CASSRRTDNTEAFF. In DNA, the CDR3 is TGTGCCAGCAGTCGACGGACGGACAACACTGAAGCTTTCTTT.

This clone was seen once. The V call is TRBV5-1, the J call TRBJ2-3; D not certain. The CDR3 loop spans 13 amino acids. The ends were cut back, 1 base at V and 7 bases at J, with 10 bases in the middle. Germline V CDR1 and CDR2: SGHRS, YFSETQ. The CDR3 is CASSLMTSYTQYF. As DNA, the CDR3 is TGCGCCAGCAGCTTGATGACCAGTTATACGCAGTATTTT.

The chain combines TRBV7-9 with TRBJ2-3, with D possibly TRBD2 on 5 matching bases. Per the germline V gene, CDR1 is SEHNR and CDR2 is FQNEAQ (reference sequence). The CDR3 consists of 16 residues. Trimming took 0 bases from V and 3 from J, leaving 13 bases between them. The CDR3 is CASSLAGGPETDTQYF. The CDR3 DNA is TGTGCCAGCAGCTTAGCGGGCGGGCCCGAGACAGATACGCAGTATTTT.

The genes are TRBV7-2 and TRBJ2-1; 10 bases agree with TRBD2. The CDR3 spans 15 residues. V lost 1 base and J lost 12; bases outside the gene matches: 9. Germline-derived CDR1 and CDR2 are SGHTA and FQGNSA. The chain's CDR3 is CASSLEASGSIRQFF. For the CDR3, the DNA is TGTGCCAGCAGCTTAGAGGCTAGCGGGAGTATTCGGCAGTTCTTC.

J is TRBJ1-1 and V is TRBV14; D might be TRBD1 (6 bases). The CDR3 has 15 residues. The V end was cut by 0 bases, the J end by 0 bases, with 8 bases between. From germline, CDR1 is SGHDN and CDR2 FVKESK. CDR3 nucleotide sequence: TGTGCCAGCAGCCAAGAGGGACAAATGAACACTGAAGCTTTCTTT. This sequence encodes CASSQEGQMNTEAFF.

This clone was seen once. V usage is TRBV10-3 and J usage is TRBJ2-7, with 9 bases matching TRBD2. The CDR3 runs 14 residues. With 7 bases clipped from V and 2 bases from J, the junction kept 6 bases outside the gene matches. Germline CDR1 reads ENHRY; CDR2 reads SYGVKD. CDR3 sequence: CAINEAGGAYEQYF. DNA of the CDR3: TGTGCCATCAATGAAGCGGGAGGAGCCTACGAGCAGTACTTC.

The V gene is TRBV5-1, the J gene TRBJ2-5; D is possibly TRBD1 or TRBD2 (5 bases each). The CDR3 contains 14 residues. Deletions cut 4 bases from V and 1 base from J, with 11 bases between. Germline V CDR1 and CDR2: SGHRS, YFSETQ. Here the CDR3 reads CASSQGPGQETQYF. In nucleotides, the CDR3 is TGCGCCAGCAGCCAGGGACCGGGCCAAGAGACCCAGTACTTC.

This chain uses TRBV7-8 with TRBJ1-2, with 12 nucleotides matching TRBD1. Trimming at V came to 1 base and at J to 4 bases, leaving 7 bases not matched to a gene. The CDR3 is made up of 17 amino acids. The germline CDR1 and CDR2 sequences are SGHVS and FQNEAQ. The CDR3 sequence: CASSLEGQGAPSYGYTF. Here the CDR3 DNA reads TGTGCCAGCAGCTTAGAGGGACAGGGGGCGCCAAGCTATGGCTACACCTTC.

The chain couples TRBV19 to TRBJ1-6, with 12 bases that match TRBD1. This CDR3 has 19 residues. V dropped 2 bases and J dropped 0; count of bases not matched to a gene: 5. Germline lookup yields CDR1 LNHDA and CDR2 SQIVND (reference sequence). This chain's CDR3 is CASSITGTGGGSYNSPLHF. The DNA for the CDR3 is TGTGCCAGTAGTATAACGGGGACAGGGGGCGGCTCCTATAATTCACCCCTCCACTTT.

As DNA, the CDR3 is TGTGCCATCAGTATAACTACCCCGGGGCAAGAGACCCAGTACTTC. This encodes CAISITTPGQETQYF. V and J are TRBV10-3 and TRBJ2-5; D possibly corresponds to TRBD2 (5 bases). Trimming left V 5 bases short and J 2 bases short, with 15 bases between. Germline loops: CDR1 ENHRY, CDR2 SYGVKD. This CDR3 comprises 15 residues.

The chain recombines TRBV19 with TRBJ2-7; 8 nucleotides line up with TRBD2. J lost 4 bases, V lost 4 bases, and 6 bases had no gene match. The CDR3 is made up of 14 amino acids. Germline CDR1 LNHDA, CDR2 SQIVND (reference sequence). In DNA form, the CDR3 reads TGTGCCAGTAGTACGGCTAGCGGGTCTTACGAGCAGTACTTC. Protein product: CASSTASGSYEQYF.

The genes are TRBV5-1 and TRBJ2-2; no definite D call. Between the trimmed V and J ends, which lost 3 bases and 6 bases, there was a span of 12 bases. The germline CDR1 and CDR2 sequences are SGHRS and YFSETQ. The CDR3 loop spans 14 amino acids. CDR3 residues: CASSSTSSAGELFF. In DNA, the CDR3 is TGCGCCAGCAGCTCGACTTCATCCGCCGGGGAGCTGTTTTTT. The full variable domain, in which reference TRBV5-1 and TRBJ2-2 provide the parts outside the CDR3, is KAGVTQTPRYLIKTRGQQVTLSCSPISGHRSVSWYQQTPGQGLQFLFEYFSETQRNKGNFPGRFSGRQFSNSRSEMNVSTLELGDSALYLCASSSTSSAGELFFGEGSRLTVL.